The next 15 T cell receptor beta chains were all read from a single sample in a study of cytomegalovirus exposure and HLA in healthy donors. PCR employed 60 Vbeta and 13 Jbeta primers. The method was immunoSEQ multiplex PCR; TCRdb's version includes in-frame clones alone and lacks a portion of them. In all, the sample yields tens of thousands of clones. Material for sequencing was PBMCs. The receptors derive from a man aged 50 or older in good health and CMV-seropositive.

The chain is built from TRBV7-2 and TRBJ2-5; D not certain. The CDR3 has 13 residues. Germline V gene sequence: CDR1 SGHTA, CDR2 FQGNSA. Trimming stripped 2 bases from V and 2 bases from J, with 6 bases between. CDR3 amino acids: CASSLNQQETQYF. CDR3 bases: TGTGCCAGCAGCTTAAACCAGCAAGAGACCCAGTACTTC.

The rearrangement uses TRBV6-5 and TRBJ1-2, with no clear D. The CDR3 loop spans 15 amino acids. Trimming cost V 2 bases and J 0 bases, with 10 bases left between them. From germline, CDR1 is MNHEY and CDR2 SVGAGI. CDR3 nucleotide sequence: TGTGCCAGCAGTTACGGAGGGAGATCTAACTATGGCTACACCTTC. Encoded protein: CASSYGGRSNYGYTF.

CDR3 nucleotide sequence: TGTGCCAGCAGCCCTCGGGGCGGGAAGGATACGCAGTATTTT. This codes for CASSPRGGKDTQYF. The chain has TRBV4-2 and TRBJ2-3, with a possible D match to TRBD2 (6 bases). Per germline, CDR1 LGHNA and CDR2 YNFKEQ. Trimming stripped 4 bases from V and 6 bases from J, with 14 bases between. CDR3 length: 14 residues.

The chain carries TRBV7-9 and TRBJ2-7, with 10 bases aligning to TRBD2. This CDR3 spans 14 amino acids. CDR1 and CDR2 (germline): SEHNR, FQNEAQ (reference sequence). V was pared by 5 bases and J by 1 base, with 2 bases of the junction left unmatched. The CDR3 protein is CASSPGLASYEQYV. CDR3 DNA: TGTGCCAGCAGCCCGGGACTAGCGTCCTACGAGCAGTACGTC.

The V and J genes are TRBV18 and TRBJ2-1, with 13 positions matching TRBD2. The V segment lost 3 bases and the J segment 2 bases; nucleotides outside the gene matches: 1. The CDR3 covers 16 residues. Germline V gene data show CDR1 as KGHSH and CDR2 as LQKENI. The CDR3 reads CASSPGTSGAYNEQFF. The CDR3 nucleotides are TGTGCCAGCTCACCCGGGACTAGCGGGGCCTACAATGAGCAGTTCTTC.

As DNA, the CDR3 is TGTGCCAGCAGACCTGGACAGGGGACCGGGGAGCTGTTTTTT. This codes for CASRPGQGTGELFF. The rearrangement links TRBV6-4 to TRBJ2-2; 9 nucleotides line up with TRBD1. V lost 6 bases, J lost 5 bases, and 4 bases stayed unmatched. The germline V gene encodes CDR1 MRHNA and CDR2 SNTAGT. The CDR3 extends over 14 amino acids.

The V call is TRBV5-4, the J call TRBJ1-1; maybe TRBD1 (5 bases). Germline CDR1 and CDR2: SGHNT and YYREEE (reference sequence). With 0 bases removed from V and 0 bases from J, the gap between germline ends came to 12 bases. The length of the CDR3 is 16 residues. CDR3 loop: CASSLGSGGMNTEAFF. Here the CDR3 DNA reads TGTGCCAGCAGCTTGGGAAGCGGGGGTATGAACACTGAAGCTTTCTTT.

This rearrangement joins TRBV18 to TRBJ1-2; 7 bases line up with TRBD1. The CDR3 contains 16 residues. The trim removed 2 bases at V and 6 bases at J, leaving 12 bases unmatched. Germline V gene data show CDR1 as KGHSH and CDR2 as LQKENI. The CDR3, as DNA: TGTGCCAGCTCACCAAGGGCGGAGGGGGCTGGCGATGGCTACACCTTC. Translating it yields CASSPRAEGAGDGYTF.

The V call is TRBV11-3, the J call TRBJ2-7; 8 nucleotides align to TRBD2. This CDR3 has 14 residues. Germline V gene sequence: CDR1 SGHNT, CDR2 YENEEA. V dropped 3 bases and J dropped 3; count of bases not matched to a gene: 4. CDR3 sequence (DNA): TGTGCCAGCAGCTTGGGGAGCGGGAGCTACGAGCAGTACGTC. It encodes CASSLGSGSYEQYV.

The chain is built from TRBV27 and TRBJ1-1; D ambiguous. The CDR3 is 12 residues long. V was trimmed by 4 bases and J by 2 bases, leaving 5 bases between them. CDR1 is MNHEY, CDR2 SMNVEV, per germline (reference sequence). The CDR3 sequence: CASSSYNTEAFF. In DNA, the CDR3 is TGTGCCAGCAGTTCCTATAACACTGAAGCTTTCTTT.

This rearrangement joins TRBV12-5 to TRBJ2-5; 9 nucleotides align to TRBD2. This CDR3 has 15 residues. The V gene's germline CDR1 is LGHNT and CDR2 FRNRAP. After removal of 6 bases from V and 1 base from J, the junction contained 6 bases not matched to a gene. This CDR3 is CASGSTSGGQETQYF. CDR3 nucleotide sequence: TGTGCTAGTGGGTCGACTAGCGGAGGCCAAGAGACCCAGTACTTC.

This CDR3 reads CASSPRVGYGYTF. CDR3 DNA: TGTGCCAGCTCACCCAGGGTCGGCTATGGCTACACCTTC. This chain joins TRBV18 and TRBJ1-2, with D possibly TRBD1 on 5 matching bases. V was clipped by 3 bases and J by 4 bases, with 9 bases between them. This CDR3 contains 13 residues. The germline V gene has CDR1 KGHSH and CDR2 LQKENI.

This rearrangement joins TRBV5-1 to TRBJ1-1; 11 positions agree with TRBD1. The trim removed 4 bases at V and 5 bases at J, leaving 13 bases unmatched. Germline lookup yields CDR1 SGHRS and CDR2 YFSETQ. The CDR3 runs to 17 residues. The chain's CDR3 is CASSTGQGAHGGTEAFF. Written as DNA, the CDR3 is TGCGCCAGCAGCACCGGACAGGGGGCGCACGGGGGGACTGAAGCTTTCTTT. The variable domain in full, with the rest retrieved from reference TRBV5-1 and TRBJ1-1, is KAGVTQTPRYLIKTRGQQVTLSCSPISGHRSVSWYQQTPGQGLQFLFEYFSETQRNKGNFPGRFSGRQFSNSRSEMNVSTLELGDSALYLCASSTGQGAHGGTEAFFGQGTRLTVV.

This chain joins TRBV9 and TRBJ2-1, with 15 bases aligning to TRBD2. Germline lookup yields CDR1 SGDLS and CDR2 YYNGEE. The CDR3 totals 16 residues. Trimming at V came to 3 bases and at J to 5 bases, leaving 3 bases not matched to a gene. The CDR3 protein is CASSGRTSGRDNEQFF. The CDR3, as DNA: TGTGCCAGCAGCGGAAGGACTAGCGGGAGGGACAATGAGCAGTTCTTC. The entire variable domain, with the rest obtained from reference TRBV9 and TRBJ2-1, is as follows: DSGVTQTPKHLITATGQRVTLRCSPRSGDLSVYWYQQSLDQGLQFLIQYYNGEERAKGNILERFSAQQFPDLHSELNLSSLELGDSALYFCASSGRTSGRDNEQFFGPGTRLTVL.

CDR3 in DNA: TGTGCCAGCAGTTTGAACAGTCCCACCGGGGAGCTGTTTTTT. Translating it yields CASSLNSPTGELFF. V and J are TRBV6-6 and TRBJ2-2; D gene uncertain. CDR1 is MNHNY and CDR2 is SVGAGI in the germline V gene (reference sequence). The length of the CDR3 is 14 residues. The ends were cut back, 4 bases at V and 4 bases at J, with 10 bases in the middle.